The source of this T cell receptor (beta chain) is a study of blood T cell repertoires in COVID-19 (dated by TCRdb to the early 2020s). Background on the whole study: The collaborator samples originated in the United States, Italy and Spain and spanned the acute and convalescent phases of COVID-19. The material from the prospective study consisted of cDNA or gDNA derived from T cells, B-cell-depleted T cells, or PBMCs. The dataset comprised deeply sampled blood TCRbeta repertoires from subjects exposed to, actively infected with, or recovered from COVID-19. The repertoires were released in a freely available public database intended as a resource for research on the immune response to SARS-CoV-2. Samples were obtained from the ongoing ImmuneRACE study (first 160 participants) and from some 1,200 subjects provided by 6 global collaborators. The sample metadata nearly always contained a de-identified subject ID, COVID-19 status, age in years and sex. Where available, HLA class I and class II types were obtained from metadata supplied by the sample provider rather than from assay-based typing.

TCRbeta CDR3 regions were amplified from genomic DNA by means of the immunoSEQ Assay, a bias-controlled multiplex PCR. The authors' pipeline ran thus. The number of nucleated cells in each sample was estimated from the amplification of reference gene primers within the assay. To quantify the absolute abundance of each unique TCRbeta CDR3 rearrangement, sequence reads were collapsed and filtered. Productive Simpson clonality was computed per sample as the square root of Simpson's diversity index over productive rearrangements. In its TCRdb copy, this immuneACCESS table keeps in-frame sequences only and misses some clones. Where compared with another copy, unresolved V genes explain less than half of these, and the others have no known cause. The DNA was the basis for D and trimming; V, J and clone size are from that table. Recorded for this sample are around 170,000 clones; roughly nine tenths of them occurred a single time. More than 6.5% of the sample is in the top ten clones.

The full study reports these points: The quantity of clinical and demographic metadata differed by source and by participant and was supplied without curation.

Participants in the prospective study were enrolled through a virtual design, were aged about 18 to 100 years, and lived in approximately 25 United States geographic areas. To assign participants to cohorts, the prospective study relied on clinical history that participants themselves reported in a screening survey and a study questionnaire. ImmuneRACE Cohort 3 recovered participants were defined by two consecutive negative NP/OP PCR tests, healthcare professional clearance, or symptom resolution. Each participant in the prospective study had whole blood, serum and a nasopharyngeal or oropharyngeal swab collected by mobile phlebotomists. Over an approximately 2-month period, participants in the prospective study had the option of providing additional blood draws and questionnaires. Before DNA extraction, prospective study blood samples were shipped either frozen or at room temperature. Germline trimming: 2 bases from V, 11 bases from J; junction bases outside gene matches: 13. The CDR1 and CDR2 encoded by the germline V gene (reference sequence) are LGHDT and YNNKEL. The CDR3 sequence holds 16 residues, the cysteine and phenylalanine included. Solely the CDR3 DNA is kept, with 48 bases framed from the first base.

Worth noting for this clone: It has no known antigen specificity. Base qualities are not at hand, and no much larger clone is one base apart.

Sequenced input: PBMCs or T cells enriched from blood (not recorded which). This TCR derives from a woman aged 45-59 years who had recovered from COVID-19. Rearrangement joined TRBV3-1 (or the pseudogene TRBV3-2) to TRBJ2-7, with 12 central nucleotides matching TRBD1. The CDR3 region reads CASSQKGGGTGGAKYF. The sequenced DNA: TGTGCCAGCAGCCAAAAAGGGGGAGGGACAGGGGGCGCGAAGTACTTC.